These 18 T cell receptor beta chains were all obtained from the same sample, sequenced in a study of STAT3 mutations in large granular lymphocyte leukemia. Study-wide results and limits: At least one immunodominant TCR beta clonotype appeared in every T-cell large granular lymphocyte leukemia patient.

TCRdb keeps only in-frame clones here, not all; method: immunoSEQ multiplex PCR. The sample has over 25,000 clones, approximately 80% seen once. No cognate antigen is known for these TCRs. Sample: peripheral blood mononuclear cells. The receptors were sampled from a woman between 45 and 65 years old with T-cell large granular lymphocyte leukemia. Some clones in this sample may be carry-over from other donors' samples.

This chain connects TRBV4-3 to TRBJ2-3, with D tentatively TRBD1 or TRBD2 (5 bases each). Germline V lookup: CDR1 LGHNA, CDR2 YSLEER. V was cut by 1 base and J by 2 bases, with 7 bases left in between. The length of the CDR3 is 14 residues. This CDR3 is CASSQAGTTDTQYF. The DNA of the CDR3 is TGCGCCAGCAGCCAAGCAGGGACCACAGATACGCAGTATTTT.

The rearrangement uses TRBV28 and TRBJ1-5; D perhaps matches TRBD1 (5 bases). Trimming stripped 10 bases from V and 0 bases from J, with 13 bases between. Germline CDR1 is MDHEN and CDR2 is SYDVKM. The CDR3 consists of 14 residues. CDR3 loop: CATSTEYSNQPQHF. CDR3 bases: TGTGCCACCTCGACAGAATATAGCAATCAGCCCCAGCATTTT.

This clone showed up just once. The V and J genes are TRBV11-3 and TRBJ2-7, with D uncertain. Germline-derived CDR1 and CDR2 are SGHNT and YENEEA. The CDR3 is made up of 14 amino acids. The V end lost 5 bases, the J end lost 0 bases, and 11 bases lay between the germline ends. The CDR3 protein is CASSPGRNSYEQYF. DNA for the CDR3: TGTGCCAGCAGCCCCGGACGTAACTCCTACGAGCAGTACTTC.

The gene calls are TRBV4-3 and TRBJ1-3, with a weak D call TRBD1 (5 bases). The CDR3 is 18 amino acids. Trimming took off 0 bases at V and 2 bases at J, with 17 bases between the two ends. Germline V gene lookup returns CDR1 LGHNA and CDR2 YSLEER. The DNA of the CDR3 is TGCGCCAGCAGCCAAGATCGGGGCCGACATAGGCCTGGAAACACCATATATTTT. Translated: CASSQDRGRHRPGNTIYF.

The CDR3 region has the DNA TGTGCCAGCAGCTGGGGGCTAGCGCGGGAGATGAACGAGCAGTACTTC. Translation: CASSWGLAREMNEQYF. V gene TRBV5-4 combines with J gene TRBJ2-7, with D maybe TRBD2 (7 bases). The CDR3 sequence is 16 residues long. Between the trimmed V and J ends, which lost 3 bases and 5 bases, there was a span of 21 bases. Germline V gene lookup returns CDR1 SGHNT and CDR2 YYREEE (reference sequence).

In this sample, this clone turned up once. The V gene is TRBV4-3, the J gene TRBJ1-5; 9 nucleotides match TRBD1. Germline values: CDR1 LGHNA, CDR2 YSLEER. Trimming took 1 base from V and 8 from J; bases not matched to a gene: 0. The CDR3 runs 13 residues. The CDR3 spells CASSQGQGEPQHF. The CDR3 coding sequence is TGCGCCAGCAGCCAAGGACAGGGGGAGCCCCAGCATTTT.

The chain recombines TRBV4-1 with TRBJ1-5; D is possibly TRBD1 (6 bases). The V and J ends lost 2 bases and 0 bases respectively, with 11 bases between them. The V gene's germline CDR1 is MGHRA and CDR2 YSYEKL. The CDR3 consists of 16 residues. The CDR3: CASSQPGQFSNQPQHF. The CDR3 DNA follows: TGCGCCAGCAGCCAACCCGGACAGTTTAGCAATCAGCCCCAGCATTTT.

V usage is TRBV7-2 and J usage is TRBJ2-1, with 7 nucleotides matching TRBD1. The CDR3 contains 16 residues. CDR1 SGHTA and CDR2 FQGNSA come from the germline V gene. The V segment lost 1 base and the J segment 0 bases; nucleotides outside the gene matches: 3. Here the CDR3 DNA reads TGTGCCAGCAGCTTAGGAGGGGGCCCCTCCTACAATGAGCAGTTCTTC. It encodes CASSLGGGPSYNEQFF.

The chain employs TRBV4-1 and TRBJ2-7, with 13 nucleotides matching TRBD2. This CDR3 is 16 amino acids long. The junction had 6 bases not matched to a gene; V was cut back by 4 bases and J by 3 bases. CDR1 MGHRA and CDR2 YSYEKL come from the germline V gene. The chain's CDR3 is CASSPQGLAGIYEQYF. In DNA form, the CDR3 reads TGCGCCAGCAGCCCTCAGGGACTAGCGGGGATCTACGAGCAGTACTTC.

The genes are TRBV18 and TRBJ2-3, with 7 bases aligning to TRBD2. Unmatched junction bases numbered 8, after V lost 8 bases and J lost 0 bases. The length of the CDR3 is 15 residues. The germline V gene has CDR1 KGHSH and CDR2 LQKENI. The DNA of the CDR3 is TGTGCCAGCCGATCCGCTAGCGGCAGCACAGATACGCAGTATTTT. It codes for CASRSASGSTDTQYF. Variable domain in full (rest from reference TRBV18 and TRBJ2-3): NAGVMQNPRHLVRRRGQEARLRCSPMKGHSHVYWYRQLPEEGLKFMVYLQKENIIDESGMPKERFSAEFPKEGPSILRIQQVVRGDSAAYFCASRSASGSTDTQYFGPGTRLTVL.

The chain carries TRBV4-3 and TRBJ2-3; weak D call: TRBD1 (6 bases). Looked up from germline, CDR1 is LGHNA and CDR2 is YSLEER. The CDR3 loop spans 16 amino acids. The V end was cut by 3 bases, the J end by 2 bases, with 15 bases between. The DNA for the CDR3 is TGCGCCAGCAGCCACGGTAACAGGGTTTCCACAGATACGCAGTATTTT. This gives the protein CASSHGNRVSTDTQYF.

Written as DNA, the CDR3 is TGCGCCAGCAGCTTGGGGGACGCCACGGTGGAGCAGTTCTTC. This gives the protein CASSLGDATVEQFF. V is TRBV5-1 and J is TRBJ2-1; D may be TRBD1 or TRBD2 (5 bases each). Germline loops: CDR1 SGHRS, CDR2 YFSETQ. V was shortened by 0 bases and J by 10 bases, with 14 bases between the two germline ends. The CDR3 has 14 residues.

The table lists this clone with a count of one. The chain is built from TRBV4-3 and TRBJ1-3; 7 bases fit TRBD1. Germline values: CDR1 LGHNA, CDR2 YSLEER. The ends lost 4 bases at V and 2 bases at J; junction bases unmatched: 11. This CDR3 is built from 17 residues. The CDR3 sequence: CASSPRVGRGAGNTIYF. In nucleotides, the CDR3 is TGCGCCAGCAGCCCCCGGGTGGGCAGGGGGGCTGGAAACACCATATATTTT.

This chain uses TRBV28 with TRBJ2-7; D gene unclear. Trimming removed 5 bases at V and 0 bases at J, with 11 bases between. CDR3 size: 14 residues. Germline V gene data show CDR1 as MDHEN and CDR2 as SYDVKM. The CDR3: CASSKAGSSYEQYF. CDR3 DNA sequence: TGTGCCAGCAGTAAGGCAGGAAGCTCCTACGAGCAGTACTTC.

The genes are TRBV5-1 and TRBJ1-5, with no clear D. The V gene lost 0 bases and the J gene lost 5 bases, with 12 bases spanning the gap. The CDR3 covers 15 residues. CDR1 SGHRS and CDR2 YFSETQ come from the germline V gene. The CDR3: CASSLEDGRYQPQHF. The CDR3 DNA reads TGCGCCAGCAGCTTGGAGGACGGCCGTTATCAGCCCCAGCATTTT. Supplemented by reference TRBV5-1 and TRBJ1-5, the full variable domain reads KAGVTQTPRYLIKTRGQQVTLSCSPISGHRSVSWYQQTPGQGLQFLFEYFSETQRNKGNFPGRFSGRQFSNSRSEMNVSTLELGDSALYLCASSLEDGRYQPQHFGDGTRLSIL.

The chain uses TRBV5-1 and TRBJ2-2, with D possibly matching TRBD1 (6 bases). CDR3 length equals 15 residues. Germline V gives CDR1 SGHRS, CDR2 YFSETQ. The V end was cut by 0 bases, the J end by 5 bases, with 11 bases between. The DNA for the CDR3 is TGCGCCAGCAGCTTGGGACAGGACTCTACCGGGGAGCTGTTTTTT. This gives the protein CASSLGQDSTGELFF.

The chain is built from TRBV5-1 and TRBJ2-7; 7 nucleotides align to TRBD1. The CDR3 runs 14 residues. V was clipped by 4 bases and J by 1 base; unmatched bases: 5. From germline, CDR1 is SGHRS and CDR2 YFSETQ. CDR3 residues: CASSEGQTSYEQYF. The CDR3 bases are TGCGCCAGCAGCGAGGGACAGACATCCTACGAGCAGTACTTC. Full variable domain (missing parts from reference TRBV5-1 and TRBJ2-7): KAGVTQTPRYLIKTRGQQVTLSCSPISGHRSVSWYQQTPGQGLQFLFEYFSETQRNKGNFPGRFSGRQFSNSRSEMNVSTLELGDSALYLCASSEGQTSYEQYFGPGTRLTVT.

There are a few counts of this clone. The genes are TRBV19 and TRBJ1-5; D unresolved. Germline V gene lookup returns CDR1 LNHDA and CDR2 SQIVND (reference sequence). V dropped 3 bases and J dropped 0 bases, with 12 bases sitting between them. This CDR3 contains 16 residues. The CDR3 protein is CASSIALVSSNQPQHF. The CDR3, as DNA: TGTGCCAGTAGTATTGCGTTGGTCAGTAGCAATCAGCCCCAGCATTTT.